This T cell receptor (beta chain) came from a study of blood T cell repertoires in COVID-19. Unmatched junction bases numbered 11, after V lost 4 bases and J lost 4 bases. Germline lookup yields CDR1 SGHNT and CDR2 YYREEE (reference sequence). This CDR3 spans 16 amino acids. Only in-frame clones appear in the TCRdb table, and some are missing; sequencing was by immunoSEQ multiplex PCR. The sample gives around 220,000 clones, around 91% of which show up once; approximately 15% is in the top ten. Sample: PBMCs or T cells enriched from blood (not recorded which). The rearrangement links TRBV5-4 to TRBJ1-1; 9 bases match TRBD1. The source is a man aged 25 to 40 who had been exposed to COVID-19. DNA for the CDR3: TGTGCCAGCAGCCGGGAGGGGGACAGGGAGTCCACTGAAGCTTTCTTT. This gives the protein CASSREGDRESTEAFF.